This T cell receptor beta chain is drawn from a study of T cells in Graves' hyperthyroidism and ophthalmopathy. Study-level information: Peripheral blood sampling occurred at initial diagnosis, before any treatment.

Uncontrolled infection, other autoimmune disease, pregnancy or lactation excluded patients. For this clonotype: Its target is not known.

Points from the study as a whole: Using 13 V-J features, a model discriminated ophthalmopathy from stable hyperthyroidism.

The CDR3 regions of TCR beta were amplified from RNA transcripts. RT-PCR in the first round (using the HTBI primer set) targeted the TCR CDR3. TCRdb re-derived calls from the multiplex PCR reads in MiXCR, one entry per CDR3 protein. Here the sample spans about 360,000 distinct CDR3 sequences, roughly 25% being singletons. The sample consisted of blood. The clonotype originates from a man in his fifties or sixties with Graves' hyperthyroidism.

The CDR3 DNA is TGCAGTGCTAGCGAAACCCTCAACGAGCAGTACTTC. It is translated as CSASETLNEQYF. The rearrangement uses TRBV20-1 and TRBJ2-7; no clear D gene. Per germline, CDR1 DFQATT and CDR2 SNEGSKA (reference sequence). V lost 3 bases and J 5 bases, leaving 11 bases between the germline ends. This CDR3 spans 12 amino acids.